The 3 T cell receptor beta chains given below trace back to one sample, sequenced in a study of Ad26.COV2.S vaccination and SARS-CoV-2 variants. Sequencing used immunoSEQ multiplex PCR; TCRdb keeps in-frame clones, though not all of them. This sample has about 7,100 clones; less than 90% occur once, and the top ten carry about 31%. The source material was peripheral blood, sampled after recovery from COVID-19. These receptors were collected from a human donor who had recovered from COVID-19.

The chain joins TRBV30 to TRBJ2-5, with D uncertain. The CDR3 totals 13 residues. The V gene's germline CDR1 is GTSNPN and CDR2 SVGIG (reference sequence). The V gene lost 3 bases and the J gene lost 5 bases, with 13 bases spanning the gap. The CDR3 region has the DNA TGTGCCTGGAGCCCTACCATTGGGGAGACCCAGTACTTC. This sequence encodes CAWSPTIGETQYF.

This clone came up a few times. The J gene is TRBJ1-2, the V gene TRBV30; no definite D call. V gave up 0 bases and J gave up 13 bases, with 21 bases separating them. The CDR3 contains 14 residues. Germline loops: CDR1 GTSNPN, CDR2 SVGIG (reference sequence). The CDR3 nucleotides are TGTGCCTGGAGTGTCGAATCATCGGGCAGTCATATCACCTTC. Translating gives CAWSVESSGSHITF.

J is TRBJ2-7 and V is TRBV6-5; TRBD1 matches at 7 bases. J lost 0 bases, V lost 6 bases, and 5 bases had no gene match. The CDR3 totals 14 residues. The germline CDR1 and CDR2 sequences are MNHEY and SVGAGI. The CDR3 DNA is TGTGCCAGCAGATGGGACAGACTCTCCTACGAGCAGTACTTC. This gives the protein CASRWDRLSYEQYF.